This T cell receptor (beta chain) was obtained from a study of blood T cell repertoires in COVID-19. Study-wide context: COVID-19 samples from acute and convalescent phases originated in the United States, Italy and Spain. The cDNA or gDNA used as material had been derived from T cells, B-cell-depleted T cells, or PBMCs.

In the authors' workflow: The assay estimated nucleated cells by amplifying reference gene primers. Data came from immunoSEQ multiplex PCR; TCRdb stores just in-frame clones and leaves some out. V and J calls and clone size are as listed in that table; D and trimming were resolved from the DNA. This table holds about 140,000 clones, roughly 84% found once. The CDR3 consists of 15 residues. CDR1 and CDR2 from the germline V gene are SNHLY and FYNNEI. Sequenced material: peripheral blood. The V gene is TRBV2, the J gene TRBJ2-2, with TRBD2 matching 8 bases. The clonotype originates from a man younger than 45 with COVID-19, enrolled during active disease. The CDR3 DNA sequence: TGTGCATTATTTACTAGCGGAGGAGGGACCGGGGAGCTGTTTTTT. The encoded protein is CALFTSGGGTGELFF.